This TCR beta chain was documented in a study of vaccination and CD4 T cells after COVID-19. Study context: Cells received overlapping spike peptides from SARS-CoV-2, HCoV-NL63, HCoV-OC43 and HCoV-229E as stimulation.

Noted treatment: approximately 9-day PBMC culture with coronavirus spike peptide pools or control peptides (ViraFEST assay). With respect to this clonotype: The antigen remains unidentified.

The Oncomine TCR Beta short-read assay generated sequence data from the DNA of cultured CD4+ T cells. Cultured CD4+ T cells were the source of extracted genomic DNA. MiXCR was run by TCRdb on the PCR reads, yielding one entry per CDR3 protein. The sample consists of about 19,000 distinct CDR3 sequences, about half of them appearing once. The origin of this receptor is a human donor who had recovered from COVID-19. The sample was CD4+ T cells from blood, cultured in vitro, taken before SARS-CoV-2 vaccination.

In nucleotides, the CDR3 is TGTGCCAGCGCGGGGGTAGCGGGATCGGGGCAAGAGACCCAGTACTTC. Its translation is CASAGVAGSGQETQYF. J is TRBJ2-5 and V is TRBV27, with 8 positions matching TRBD2. Germline assignment: CDR1 MNHEY and CDR2 SMNVEV (reference sequence). The CDR3 length is 16 residues. After removal of 8 bases from V and 2 bases from J, the junction contained 13 bases not matched to a gene.